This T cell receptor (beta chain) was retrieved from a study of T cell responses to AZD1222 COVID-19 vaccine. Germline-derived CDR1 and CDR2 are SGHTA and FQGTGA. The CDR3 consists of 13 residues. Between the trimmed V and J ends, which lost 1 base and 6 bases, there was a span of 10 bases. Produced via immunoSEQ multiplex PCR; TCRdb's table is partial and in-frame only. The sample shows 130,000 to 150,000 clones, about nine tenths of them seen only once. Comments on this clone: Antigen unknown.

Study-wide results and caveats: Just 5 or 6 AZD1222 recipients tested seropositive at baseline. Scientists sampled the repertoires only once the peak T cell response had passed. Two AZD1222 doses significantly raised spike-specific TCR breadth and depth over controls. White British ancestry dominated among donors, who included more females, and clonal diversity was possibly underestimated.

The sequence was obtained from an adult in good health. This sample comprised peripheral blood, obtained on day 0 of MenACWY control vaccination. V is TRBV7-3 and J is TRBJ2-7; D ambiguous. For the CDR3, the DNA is TGTGCCAGCAGCTTAAGCTCGGCTGCCGAGCAGTACTTC. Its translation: CASSLSSAAEQYF. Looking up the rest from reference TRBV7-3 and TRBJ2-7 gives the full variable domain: GAGVSQTPSNKVTEKGKYVELRCDPISGHTALYWYRQSLGQGPEFLIYFQGTGAADDSGLPNDRFFAVRPEGSVSTLKIQRTERGDSAVYLCASSLSSAAEQYFGPGTRLTVT.